Listed here are 16 T cell receptor beta chains from one sample, sequenced in a study of blood T cell repertoires in COVID-19. Some clones are missing from TCRdb's copy, which holds only in-frame ones; the method was immunoSEQ multiplex PCR. The sample has over 350,000 clones, roughly 85% seen once. Sequencing input: peripheral blood. Receptor source: a woman in her twenties or thirties with active or convalescent COVID-19.

The rearrangement links TRBV11-2 to TRBJ1-1; 8 bases are shared with TRBD1. The trim removed 1 base at V and 7 bases at J, leaving 5 bases unmatched. The CDR3 extends over 14 amino acids. Germline V lookup: CDR1 SGHAT, CDR2 FQNNGV. The CDR3 loop is CASSLGLGQVEAFF. The DNA of the CDR3 is TGTGCCAGCAGCTTAGGGTTGGGACAGGTTGAAGCTTTCTTT.

This rearrangement joins TRBV9 to TRBJ2-3, with no clear D. This CDR3 comprises 13 residues. In germline, CDR1 is SGDLS, CDR2 YYNGEE. V was cut by 2 bases and J by 2 bases, with 6 bases left in between. The CDR3 reads CASSVADTDTQYF. CDR3 nucleotide sequence: TGTGCCAGCAGCGTGGCAGACACAGATACGCAGTATTTT.

The CDR3 loop reads CSAGTGGLPEAFF. The CDR3, as DNA: TGCAGCGCCGGGACAGGGGGCCTCCCTGAAGCTTTCTTT. This chain joins TRBV29-1 and TRBJ1-1, with TRBD1 identical over 12 bases. This CDR3 is built from 13 residues. CDR1 is SQVTM and CDR2 is ANQGSEA in the germline V gene. The V gene end was trimmed by 7 bases and the J gene end by 6 bases; junction bases not matched to a gene: 6.

The rearrangement links TRBV27 to TRBJ1-1; D is unclear. The germline CDR1 and CDR2 sequences are MNHEY and SMNVEV (reference sequence). The V gene lost 4 bases and the J gene lost 11 bases, with 20 bases spanning the gap. There are 14 residues in the CDR3. As DNA, the CDR3 is TGTGCCAGCAGTTCTGAAGGAATTCCTAGAAGGGCTTTCTTT. Its translation is CASSSEGIPRRAFF.

The chain couples TRBV2 to TRBJ2-5, with 8 bases fitting TRBD2. J was trimmed by 5 bases and V by 8 bases; bases with no gene match: 4. In germline, CDR1 is SNHLY, CDR2 FYNNEI. The CDR3 spans 12 residues. The CDR3, as DNA: TGTGCCAGCTCCCCTAGCGGGGAGACCCAGTACTTC. It translates to CASSPSGETQYF.

This clone occurred once. The chain couples TRBV6-5 to TRBJ2-3; 10 nucleotides match TRBD2. Germline lookup yields CDR1 MNHEY and CDR2 SVGAGI. V gave up 4 bases and J gave up 2 bases; unmatched junction bases: 6. The CDR3 sequence is 16 residues long. For the CDR3, the DNA is TGTGCCAGCAGTTTTAGCGGGGGGACTTACACAGATACGCAGTATTTT. Its protein is CASSFSGGTYTDTQYF.

The V and J genes are TRBV4-1 and TRBJ1-4, with D unresolved. From germline, CDR1 is MGHRA and CDR2 YSYEKL. V dropped 0 bases and J dropped 4 bases, with 9 bases sitting between them. The CDR3 runs to 15 residues. For the CDR3, the DNA is TGCGCCAGCAGCCAAGAAGAGGTTATTAATGAAAAACTGTTTTTT. It yields the protein CASSQEEVINEKLFF.

V gene TRBV6-5 combines with J gene TRBJ1-6, with D possibly matching TRBD1 (5 bases). The V end lost 0 bases, the J end lost 8 bases, and 11 bases lay between the germline ends. Germline V CDR1 and CDR2: MNHEY, SVGAGI. The CDR3 covers 15 residues. The DNA of the CDR3 is TGTGCCAGCAGTTACTCGTACAGGTTCGATTCACCCCTCCACTTT. Its protein product is CASSYSYRFDSPLHF.

The gene calls are TRBV3-1 (or the pseudogene TRBV3-2) and TRBJ2-1; 13 nucleotides line up with TRBD2. J gave up 7 bases and V 0 bases, and 0 bases lay outside the gene matches. This CDR3 comprises 15 residues. Germline CDR1 is LGHDT and CDR2 is YNNKEL (reference sequence). The CDR3 reads CASSQEGLAGNEQFF. CDR3 coding DNA: TGTGCCAGCAGCCAAGAGGGACTAGCGGGAAATGAGCAGTTCTTC.

This clone appeared a single time. The J gene is TRBJ1-2, the V gene TRBV19, with a tentative D call TRBD1 (6 bases). The germline V gene encodes CDR1 LNHDA and CDR2 SQIVND (reference sequence). V gave up 6 bases and J gave up 3 bases, with 11 bases separating them. The CDR3 is made up of 13 amino acids. The CDR3 loop reads CASSPTGDYGYTF. In nucleotides, the CDR3 is TGTGCCAGTAGCCCGACAGGCGACTATGGCTACACCTTC.

V and J are TRBV4-1 and TRBJ1-1; 9 bases match TRBD1. The CDR3 is made up of 13 amino acids. The germline V gene has CDR1 MGHRA and CDR2 YSYEKL. V lost 5 bases to trimming and J lost 4 bases; unmatched junction nucleotides: 2. CDR3 region: CASSADRGTEAFF. The CDR3 DNA follows: TGCGCCAGCAGCGCGGACAGGGGCACTGAAGCTTTCTTT.

J is TRBJ1-3 and V is TRBV2; 9 positions agree with TRBD1. The CDR3 sequence is 15 residues long. The ends lost 4 bases at V and 4 bases at J; junction bases unmatched: 5. CDR1 SNHLY and CDR2 FYNNEI come from the germline V gene. The DNA for the CDR3 is TGTGCCAGCAGTGCCTACAGGGGGCAGGGAAACACCATATATTTT. This codes for CASSAYRGQGNTIYF. The full variable domain, in which reference TRBV2 and TRBJ1-3 provide the parts outside the CDR3, is EPEVTQTPSHQVTQMGQEVILRCVPISNHLYFYWYRQILGQKVEFLVSFYNNEISEKSEIFDDQFSVERPDGSNFTLKIRSTKLEDSAMYFCASSAYRGQGNTIYFGEGSWLTVV.

This clone was found a few times. The chain employs TRBV4-1 and TRBJ2-7; D is possibly TRBD1 (6 bases). The germline V gene has CDR1 MGHRA and CDR2 YSYEKL. Trimming stripped 1 base from V and 4 bases from J, with 11 bases between. CDR3 size: 14 residues. The CDR3 DNA reads TGCGCCAGCAGCCAAGTTCAGGGGACGTACGAGCAGTACTTC. Protein product: CASSQVQGTYEQYF.

J is TRBJ1-1 and V is TRBV27; perhaps TRBD1 as D (6 bases). The V gene lost 5 bases and the J gene lost 1 base, with 11 bases spanning the gap. Germline values: CDR1 MNHEY, CDR2 SMNVEV (reference sequence). There are 14 residues in the CDR3. The CDR3, as DNA: TGTGCCAGCAGTGGGCGGACAGAGAACACTGAAGCTTTCTTT. This translates into CASSGRTENTEAFF.

The V gene is TRBV4-1, the J gene TRBJ1-6, with 8 nucleotides matching TRBD1. The CDR3 has 16 residues. Trimming cost V 0 bases and J 11 bases; bases outside gene matches: 9. Germline CDR1 MGHRA, CDR2 YSYEKL. The CDR3 DNA reads TGCGCCAGCAGCCAAGATGGAAGGACAGGGACTACACCCCTCCACTTT. Its translation: CASSQDGRTGTTPLHF.

This clone has only one observation. This chain connects TRBV9 to TRBJ2-5, with 7 bases fitting TRBD1. Germline V CDR1 and CDR2: SGDLS, YYNGEE. Losses at the gene ends were 2 bases for V and 0 bases for J; bases not matched to a gene: 4. This CDR3 is built from 15 residues. The CDR3 reads CASSVMTGNQETQYF. As DNA, the CDR3 is TGTGCCAGCAGCGTCATGACAGGGAACCAAGAGACCCAGTACTTC.